These T cell receptor beta chains were read from a single sample in a study of T cell repertoires in ileal Crohn's disease. Repertoires were generated with immunoSEQ multiplex PCR, while TCRdb's copy carries only in-frame clones and drops some. The sample has 15,000 to 20,000 clones, 70% to 80% seen once. Sequenced material: ileal tissue. Receptors were obtained from an adult with Crohn's disease. Both conserved end residues are part of each CDR3. The D gene is left open where the match is weak. Size values are once, few and many counts, or a class for expanded clones, and some rows have none.

TRBJ2-4	TRBD1	-	TRBV6-1	14	CASSAGTEGNIQYF	TGTGCCAGCAGTGCCGGGACAGAGGGAAACATTCAGTACTTC
TRBJ2-5	-	-	TRBV10-3	16	CAISERGAGGQETQYF	TGTGCCATCAGTGAAAGGGGGGCCGGGGGCCAAGAGACCCAGTACTTC
TRBJ2-7	TRBD1	-	TRBV6-1	15	CASTPSGTGDYEQYF	TGTGCCAGCACTCCATCCGGGACAGGGGACTACGAGCAGTACTTC
TRBJ2-7	TRBD1	-	TRBV6-5	15	CASSYDRDISYEQYF	TGTGCCAGCAGTTACGACAGGGATATCTCCTACGAGCAGTACTTC
TRBJ2-1	TRBD2	-	TRBV29-1	14	CSVRLAGGPGEQFF	TGCAGCGTTAGACTAGCGGGAGGGCCGGGTGAGCAGTTCTTC
TRBJ2-1	-	-	TRBV29-1	16	CSVGQGLFKSYNEQFF	TGCAGCGTTGGGCAGGGGCTTTTCAAGTCCTACAATGAGCAGTTCTTC
TRBJ1-5	TRBD1	-	TRBV28	15	CASFFPGTVPQPQHF	TGTGCCAGCTTCTTCCCCGGGACAGTGCCCCAGCCCCAGCATTTT
TRBJ2-3	-	-	TRBV6-5	15	CASSYSGGGTDTQYF	TGTGCCAGCAGTTACTCGGGCGGGGGCACAGATACGCAGTATTTT
TRBJ2-5	-	-	TRBV10-3	16	CAISESGGGAGETQYF	TGTGCCATCAGTGAGTCTGGTGGCGGTGCGGGAGAGACCCAGTACTTC
TRBJ2-2	-	once	TRBV9	15	CASSAAGAYTGELFF	TGTGCCAGCAGCGCCGCCGGGGCCTACACCGGGGAGCTGTTTTTT
TRBJ2-1	-	-	TRBV25-1	15	CASSGAGGSYNEQFF	TGTGCCAGCAGTGGGGCAGGGGGGTCCTACAATGAGCAGTTCTTC
TRBJ2-1	TRBD2	few	TRBV11-2	13	CASSLIRGSEQFF	TGTGCCAGCAGCTTGATTCGCGGGAGTGAGCAGTTCTTC
TRBJ2-5	-	few	TRBV2	11	CASSEQGTQYF	TGTGCCAGCAGCGAGCAGGGTACCCAGTACTTC
TRBJ2-4	-	-	TRBV6-5	15	CASSYGPLGKNIQYF	TGTGCCAGCAGTTACGGTCCCCTAGGCAAAAACATTCAGTACTTC
TRBJ1-5	-	-	TRBV2	13	CASSDAGNQPQHF	TGTGCCAGCAGTGACGCCGGAAATCAGCCCCAGCATTTT
TRBJ1-1	-	-	TRBV5-1	13	CASSVDVYTEAFF	TGCGCCAGCAGCGTGGACGTTTACACTGAAGCTTTCTTT
TRBJ1-6	TRBD1	-	TRBV2	15	CASVPGQGWGSPLHF	TGTGCCAGCGTCCCCGGACAGGGGTGGGGTTCACCCCTCCACTTT
TRBJ1-1	TRBD1	-	TRBV6-5	16	CASSYGPGQLNTEAFF	TGTGCCAGCAGTTACGGCCCGGGACAGCTGAACACTGAAGCTTTCTTT
TRBJ2-1	-	-	TRBV6-1	12	CASSPGPGLQFF	TGTGCCAGCAGTCCGGGCCCAGGTTTGCAGTTCTTC
TRBJ1-1	-	-	TRBV4-1	13	CASSDTPTAEAFF	TGCGCCAGCAGCGACACTCCGACGGCTGAAGCTTTCTTT
TRBJ2-7	-	medium-sized	TRBV18	13	CASSPGSSYEQYF	TGTGCCAGCTCACCGGGCAGCTCCTACGAGCAGTACTTC
TRBJ1-1	TRBD1	-	TRBV29-1	13	CSARDRGHTEAFF	TGCAGCGCTCGTGACAGGGGGCACACTGAAGCTTTCTTT
TRBJ1-1	TRBD1	-	TRBV6-1	13	CAGSQGSGLEAFF	TGTGCCGGATCACAGGGGAGCGGGCTTGAAGCTTTCTTT